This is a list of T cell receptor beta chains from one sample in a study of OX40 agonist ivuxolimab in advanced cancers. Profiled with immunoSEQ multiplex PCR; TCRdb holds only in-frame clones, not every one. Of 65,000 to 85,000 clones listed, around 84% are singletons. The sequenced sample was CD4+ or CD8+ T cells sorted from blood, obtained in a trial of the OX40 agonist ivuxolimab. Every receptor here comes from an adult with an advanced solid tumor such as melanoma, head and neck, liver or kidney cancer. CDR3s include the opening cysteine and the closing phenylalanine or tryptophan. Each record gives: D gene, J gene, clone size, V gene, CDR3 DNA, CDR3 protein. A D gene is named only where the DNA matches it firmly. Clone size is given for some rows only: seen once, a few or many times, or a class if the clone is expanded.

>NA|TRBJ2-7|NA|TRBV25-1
TGTGCCAGCAAGGACCCCGGGAACTACGAGCAGTACTTC
CASKDPGNYEQYF
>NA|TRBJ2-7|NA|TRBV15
TGTGCCACCAGCAGAACACGAAACAGGGTTGGGTACGAGCAGTACTTC
CATSRTRNRVGYEQYF
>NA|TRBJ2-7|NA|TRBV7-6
TGTGCCAGCAGCCGATCGACGGAGAGCTCCTACGAGCAGTACTTC
CASSRSTESSYEQYF
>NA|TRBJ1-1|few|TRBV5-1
TGCGCCAGCAGGACAAATGATTTAAGGAGTGAAGCTTTCTTT
CASRTNDLRSEAFF
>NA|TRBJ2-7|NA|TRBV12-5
TGTGCTAGTGCCGGACAGTCCTACGAGCAGTACTTC
CASAGQSYEQYF
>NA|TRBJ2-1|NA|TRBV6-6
TGTGCCAGCGTTCTCTACAATGAGCAGTTCTTC
CASVLYNEQFF
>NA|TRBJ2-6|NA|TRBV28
TGTGCCAGCAGGACCCCGCTTGGGGGAGGCTCTGGGGCCAACGTCCTGACTTTC
CASRTPLGGGSGANVLTF
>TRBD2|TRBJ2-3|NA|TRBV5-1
TGCGCCAGCATCGGACTAGCGGGAGGGTCAGATACGCAGTATTTT
CASIGLAGGSDTQYF
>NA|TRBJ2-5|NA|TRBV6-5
TGTGCCAGCACAAGGGCACGTCAACTGGAGACCCAGTACTTC
CASTRARQLETQYF
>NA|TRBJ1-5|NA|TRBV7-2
TGTGCCAGCAGCTTAGGAGTAACCCAGCATTTT
CASSLGVTQHF
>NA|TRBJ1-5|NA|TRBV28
TGTGCCAGCAGGTCCGGGGGGTCCAATCAGCCCCAGCATTTT
CASRSGGSNQPQHF
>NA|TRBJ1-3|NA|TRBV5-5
TGTGCCAGCAGCCTTCTCCGGGACACCTCTGGAAACACCATATATTTT
CASSLLRDTSGNTIYF
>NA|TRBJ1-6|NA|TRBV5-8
TGTGCCAGCAGCCTGGAACTGAGCTCCTATAATTCACCCCTCCACTTT
CASSLELSSYNSPLHF
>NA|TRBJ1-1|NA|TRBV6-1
TGTGCCAGCAGTGAAATGAGGAGTAACACTGAAGCTTTCTTT
CASSEMRSNTEAFF
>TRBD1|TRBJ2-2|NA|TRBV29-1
TGCAGCGCAGGGACAGGGTACACCGGGGAGCTGTTTTTT
CSAGTGYTGELFF
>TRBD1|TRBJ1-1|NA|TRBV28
TGTGCCAGCAGACCCGGGACAGGGAACACTGAAGCTTTCTTT
CASRPGTGNTEAFF